Listed here are 20 T cell receptor beta chains from one sample, sequenced in a study of blood T cell repertoires in COVID-19. Sequencing used immunoSEQ multiplex PCR; TCRdb keeps in-frame clones, though not all of them. The table shows around 290,000 clones, with roughly 91% occurring only once. Sequences were obtained from PBMCs or T cells enriched from blood (not recorded which). The receptors derive from a woman aged 55-75 years in a cohort exposed to, infected with or recovered from COVID-19 (not recorded which).

The chain joins TRBV5-1 to TRBJ2-1; 13 bases fit TRBD2. V shed 2 bases, J shed 6 bases, and the junction held 2 bases outside the gene matches. The CDR3 has 15 residues. Per the germline V gene, CDR1 is SGHRS and CDR2 is YFSETQ. CDR3 sequence: CASSFTSGGGNEQFF. The CDR3 region has the DNA TGCGCCAGCAGCTTTACTAGCGGGGGGGGCAATGAGCAGTTCTTC.

The chain uses TRBV28 and TRBJ2-6; 9 positions match TRBD1. Looked up from germline, CDR1 is MDHEN and CDR2 is SYDVKM. This CDR3 is built from 18 residues. V dropped 3 bases and J dropped 1; count of bases not matched to a gene: 7. CDR3 sequence: CASSFGQGQTSGANVLTF. The CDR3 region has the DNA TGTGCCAGCAGTTTTGGACAGGGGCAAACTTCTGGGGCCAACGTCCTGACTTTC.

This sequence joins TRBV6-1 and TRBJ1-6, with TRBD1 matching 9 bases. Germline values: CDR1 MNHNS, CDR2 SASEGT. The ends lost 2 bases at V and 9 bases at J; junction bases unmatched: 5. CDR3 length: 15 residues. In nucleotides, the CDR3 is TGTGCCAGCAGTGAACAACAGGGGGCAGGTTCACCCCTCCACTTT. Residues: CASSEQQGAGSPLHF.

The chain employs TRBV4-2 and TRBJ1-2; 7 positions agree with TRBD1. CDR1 is LGHNA, CDR2 YNFKEQ, per germline. This CDR3 region has 15 residues. Unmatched junction bases numbered 8, after V lost 2 bases and J lost 5 bases. The CDR3 spells CASSQLKTGSYGYTF. CDR3 bases: TGTGCCAGCAGCCAACTGAAGACAGGGAGTTATGGCTACACCTTC.

The genes are TRBV4-2 and TRBJ2-2, with unresolved D. V was cut by 1 base and J by 0 bases, with 9 bases left in between. The CDR3 has 16 amino acids. The germline CDR1 and CDR2 sequences are LGHNA and YNFKEQ. The CDR3 sequence: CASSQGETPNTGELFF. In nucleotides, the CDR3 is TGTGCCAGCAGCCAAGGAGAGACACCGAACACCGGGGAGCTGTTTTTT.

This chain joins TRBV6-1 and TRBJ2-1; tentative D call: TRBD1 (5 bases). The germline V gene has CDR1 MNHNS and CDR2 SASEGT. This CDR3 has 15 amino acids. The V gene lost 2 bases and the J gene lost 2 bases, with 10 bases spanning the gap. As DNA, the CDR3 is TGTGCCAGCAGTGAACGGGCAGGGCCCTACAATGAGCAGTTCTTC. Translating it yields CASSERAGPYNEQFF.

The chain joins TRBV9 to TRBJ2-7; 7 positions agree with TRBD2. The germline gives CDR1 SGDLS, CDR2 YYNGEE. The CDR3 runs to 15 residues. After removal of 0 bases from V and 5 bases from J, the junction contained 8 bases not matched to a gene. The chain's CDR3 is CASSVGAGEWDEQYF. The CDR3 DNA reads as TGTGCCAGCAGCGTAGGGGCGGGAGAATGGGACGAGCAGTACTTC.

Here the CDR3 DNA reads TGTGCCAGCAGCCCCGCGGGGGGGGAGCAGTACTTC. It translates to CASSPAGGEQYF. The chain has TRBV7-2 and TRBJ2-7; 9 bases agree with TRBD2. This CDR3 region has 12 residues. Looked up from germline, CDR1 is SGHTA and CDR2 is FQGNSA. V trimming: 5 bases; J trimming: 7 bases; junction bases outside the gene matches: 3.

The J gene is TRBJ1-4, the V gene TRBV25-1, with 11 bases lining up with TRBD1. Germline lookup yields CDR1 MGHDK and CDR2 SYGVNS. After removal of 3 bases from V and 8 bases from J, the junction contained 5 bases not matched to a gene. The length of the CDR3 is 15 residues. CDR3 protein: CASSDGQGAREKLFF. In nucleotides, the CDR3 is TGTGCCAGCAGTGACGGACAGGGGGCACGGGAAAAACTGTTTTTT.

V and J are TRBV4-3 and TRBJ2-3, with 7 positions matching TRBD2. The ends lost 0 bases at V and 2 bases at J; junction bases unmatched: 2. The CDR3 covers 15 residues. The germline V gene encodes CDR1 LGHNA and CDR2 YSLEER. The CDR3 coding sequence is TGCGCCAGCAGCCAAGAAACTAGCGACACAGATACGCAGTATTTT. Its protein product is CASSQETSDTDTQYF.

The gene calls are TRBV11-3 and TRBJ2-2, with 9 bases identical to TRBD1. In germline, CDR1 is SGHNT, CDR2 YENEEA. Germline trimming cut 5 bases from V and 7 bases from J; bases unmatched to any gene: 8. The CDR3 is 15 residues long. CDR3 sequence (DNA): TGTGCCAGCAGCCCCGAGGGACAGGGACACGGGGAGCTGTTTTTT. Its protein is CASSPEGQGHGELFF.

This clone was counted once. The chain is built from TRBV19 and TRBJ2-7; TRBD1 is a possible D gene (6 bases). The CDR3 loop spans 14 amino acids. The V and J ends lost 5 bases and 3 bases respectively, with 14 bases between them. The germline gives CDR1 LNHDA, CDR2 SQIVND (reference sequence). The chain's CDR3 is CASSEGWTVYEQYF. In DNA form, the CDR3 reads TGTGCCAGTAGTGAAGGGTGGACAGTCTACGAGCAGTACTTC. The whole variable domain, remainder taken from reference TRBV19 and TRBJ2-7, is DGGITQSPKYLFRKEGQNVTLSCEQNLNHDAMYWYRQDPGQGLRLIYYSQIVNDFQKGDIAEGYSVSREKKESFPLTVTSAQKNPTAFYLCASSEGWTVYEQYFGPGTRLTVT.

The chain carries TRBV27 and TRBJ2-1; TRBD1 aligns across 10 bases. The V and J ends lost 5 bases and 14 bases, in that order; junction bases with no gene match: 9. The length of the CDR3 is 13 residues. Germline V gene lookup returns CDR1 MNHEY and CDR2 SMNVEV (reference sequence). CDR3 nucleotide sequence: TGTGCCAGCAGTCCCCGAGGACAGGGGGTGAAGTTCTTC. Residues: CASSPRGQGVKFF.

The rearrangement joins TRBV10-3 to TRBJ2-3, with D possibly TRBD1 on 6 matching bases. The V gene's germline CDR1 is ENHRY and CDR2 SYGVKD. The CDR3 runs 17 residues. The V gene lost 2 bases and the J gene lost 4 bases, with 19 bases spanning the gap. The chain's CDR3 is CAISEVPGALSSDTQYF. CDR3 nucleotides: TGTGCCATCAGTGAGGTCCCAGGGGCGCTGTCATCAGATACGCAGTATTTT.

The count of this clone is one. V gene TRBV7-8 combines with J gene TRBJ2-7, with 8 bases that match TRBD2. The CDR3 is made up of 15 amino acids. J lost 7 bases, V lost 6 bases, and 14 bases had no gene match. CDR1 and CDR2 from the germline V gene are SGHVS and FQNEAQ. CDR3 sequence reads: CASRGVGAGEREQYF. CDR3 coding DNA: TGTGCCAGCAGAGGGGTGGGAGCGGGAGAACGAGAGCAGTACTTC.

This clone appeared once. CDR3 bases: TGTGCCAGCAGCCCCCAGGCGGGTAGCAATCAGCCCCAGCATTTT. Amino acid sequence: CASSPQAGSNQPQHF. This chain connects TRBV4-2 to TRBJ1-5; D uncertain. CDR1 is LGHNA and CDR2 is YNFKEQ in the germline V gene. This CDR3 has 15 residues. V lost 4 bases and J lost 0, with 10 bases in between.

The rearrangement uses TRBV11-2 and TRBJ1-4, with 11 bases that match TRBD1. CDR1 and CDR2 (germline): SGHAT, FQNNGV. V lost 2 bases, J lost 6 bases, and 8 bases stayed unmatched. The length of the CDR3 is 17 residues. CDR3 bases: TGTGCCAGCAGCTTAAGGGGCGGGGGACAGGGGGATGAAAAACTGTTTTTT. Translation: CASSLRGGGQGDEKLFF.

The chain couples TRBV3-1 (or the pseudogene TRBV3-2) to TRBJ2-1, with D possibly being TRBD1 (6 bases). The CDR3 runs 15 residues. V gave up 4 bases and J gave up 4 bases, with 14 bases separating them. The V gene's germline CDR1 is LGHDT and CDR2 YNNKEL (reference sequence). CDR3 in DNA: TGTGCCAGCAGCCTGTCGGGACACCTTTACAATGAGCAGTTCTTC. Amino acid sequence: CASSLSGHLYNEQFF.

The chain recombines TRBV9 with TRBJ2-2; 15 bases align to TRBD2. After removal of 3 bases from V and 7 bases from J, the junction contained 10 bases not matched to a gene. The CDR3 contains 18 residues. Germline-derived CDR1 and CDR2 are SGDLS and YYNGEE. CDR3 sequence: CASSATGLAGGSVGELFF. In DNA form, the CDR3 reads TGTGCCAGCAGCGCGACGGGACTAGCGGGAGGTAGTGTCGGGGAGCTGTTTTTT.

Worth noting for this clone: Other DNA sequences from this sample encode an identical CDR3 as well. The V gene is TRBV28, the J gene TRBJ2-5, with 7 nucleotides matching TRBD1. V shed 4 bases, J shed 4 bases, and the junction held 0 bases outside the gene matches. This CDR3 is built from 12 residues. Germline loops: CDR1 MDHEN, CDR2 SYDVKM. The CDR3 loop reads CASSSGGETQYF. The DNA of the CDR3 is TGTGCCAGCAGTTCAGGGGGAGAGACCCAGTACTTC.